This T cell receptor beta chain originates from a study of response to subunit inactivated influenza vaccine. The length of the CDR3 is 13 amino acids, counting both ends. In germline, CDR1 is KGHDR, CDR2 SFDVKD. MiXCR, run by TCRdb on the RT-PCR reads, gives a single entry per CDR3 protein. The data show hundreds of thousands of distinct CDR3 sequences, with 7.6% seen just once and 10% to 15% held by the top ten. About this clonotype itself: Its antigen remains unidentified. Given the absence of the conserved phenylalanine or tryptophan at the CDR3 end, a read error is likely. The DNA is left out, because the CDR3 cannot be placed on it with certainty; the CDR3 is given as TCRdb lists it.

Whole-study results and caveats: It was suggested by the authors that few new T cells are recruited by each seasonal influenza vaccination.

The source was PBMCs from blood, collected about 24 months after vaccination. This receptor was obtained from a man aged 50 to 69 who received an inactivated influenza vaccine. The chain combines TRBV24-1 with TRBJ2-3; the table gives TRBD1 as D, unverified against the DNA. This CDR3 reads CATSHLDFPGRYS.